The 12 T cell receptor beta chains below come from one sample, sequenced in a study of T cells in lung cancer brain metastases. Assay used: immunoSEQ multiplex PCR; TCRdb lists only in-frame clones, some missing. The sample yields approximately 4,300 clones, around 90% seen once. The specimen sequenced was tumor tissue from the primary lung tumor. All receptors derive from a man in his sixties with non-small cell lung cancer.

Worth noting for this clone: This may arise from a read error, as a much more abundant clone is one base away. This sequence joins TRBV7-3 and TRBJ2-2; 8 nucleotides agree with TRBD2. Germline CDR1 SGHTA, CDR2 FQGTGA. CDR3 length equals 16 residues. As DNA, the CDR3 is TGTGTCAGCAGCGGATTCGCGGGGGGACCCACCGGGGAGCTGTTTTTT. Residues: CVSSGFAGGPTGELFF. Full variable domain (remainder filled in from reference TRBV7-3 and TRBJ2-2): GAGVSQTPSNKVTEKGKYVELRCDPISGHTALYWYRQSLGQGPEFLIYFQGTGAADDSGLPNDRFFAVRPEGSVSTLKIQRTERGDSAVYLCVSSGFAGGPTGELFFGEGSRLTVL.

The chain is built from TRBV28 and TRBJ2-7; TRBD1 matches 9 bases. With V trimmed by 5 bases and J by 4 bases, 6 bases remained unmatched. There are 14 residues in the CDR3. Germline-derived CDR1 and CDR2 are MDHEN and SYDVKM. CDR3 bases: TGTGCCAGCAGTGGACGAGGACAGGGGTACGAGCAGTACTTC. Encoded protein: CASSGRGQGYEQYF.

This rearrangement joins TRBV4-3 to TRBJ1-2, with TRBD1 as a possible D gene (6 bases). CDR1 and CDR2 from the germline V gene are LGHNA and YSLEER. CDR3 length equals 14 residues. Trimming pared 0 bases from V and 5 bases from J, leaving 10 bases between. Here the CDR3 reads CASSQENRAYGYTF. CDR3 coding DNA: TGCGCCAGCAGCCAAGAAAACAGGGCTTATGGCTACACCTTC.

This rearrangement joins TRBV29-1 to TRBJ1-1; 9 positions agree with TRBD1. The CDR3 has 12 amino acids. Trimming took 6 bases from V and 5 from J; bases not matched to a gene: 4. Per germline, CDR1 SQVTM and CDR2 ANQGSEA. The CDR3 DNA reads TGCAGCGTCGACAGGGGGGGAACTGAAGCTTTCTTT. This codes for CSVDRGGTEAFF.

The chain recombines TRBV9 with TRBJ2-5; 7 nucleotides line up with TRBD1. V was clipped by 3 bases and J by 2 bases; unmatched bases: 13. CDR1 is SGDLS and CDR2 is YYNGEE in the germline V gene. The CDR3 is made up of 17 amino acids. In DNA, the CDR3 is TGTGCCAGCAGCGCCTATGGACAGGAGTCAACTCAAGAGACCCAGTACTTC. This translates into CASSAYGQESTQETQYF.

Here the CDR3 reads CAWSQDRGTEAFF. For the CDR3, the DNA is TGTGCCTGGAGTCAAGACAGGGGCACTGAAGCTTTCTTT. The J gene is TRBJ1-1, the V gene TRBV30; 8 bases are a match to TRBD1. V trimming: 2 bases; J trimming: 4 bases; junction bases outside the gene matches: 3. This CDR3 is built from 13 residues. Germline V gives CDR1 GTSNPN, CDR2 SVGIG (reference sequence).

The rearrangement joins TRBV7-8 to TRBJ1-2; possibly TRBD1 for D (5 bases). The V end was cut by 0 bases, the J end by 3 bases, with 14 bases between. This CDR3 has 16 residues. From germline, CDR1 is SGHVS and CDR2 FQNEAQ. CDR3 sequence (DNA): TGTGCCAGCAGCTTAGCGGTAGCAGGGACCTACTATGGCTACACCTTC. Translation: CASSLAVAGTYYGYTF.

V gene TRBV25-1 combines with J gene TRBJ2-5, with 8 positions matching TRBD2. Germline loops: CDR1 MGHDK, CDR2 SYGVNS. The CDR3 is 15 residues long. After removal of 2 bases from V and 1 base from J, the junction contained 3 bases not matched to a gene. This CDR3 is CASSEPTSGQETQYF. DNA of the CDR3: TGTGCCAGCAGTGAACCAACTAGCGGCCAAGAGACCCAGTACTTC.

The chain combines TRBV6-5 with TRBJ1-1, with 7 bases aligning to TRBD1. V was pared by 6 bases and J by 11 bases, with 15 bases of the junction left unmatched. This CDR3 is 14 amino acids long. CDR1 MNHEY and CDR2 SVGAGI come from the germline V gene. As DNA, the CDR3 is TGTGCCAGCAGCTCCGACAGAGGGGGCTTGAATGCTTTCTTT. Translated, it gives CASSSDRGGLNAFF.

This chain joins TRBV9 and TRBJ2-7, with 10 bases identical to TRBD1. Germline lookup yields CDR1 SGDLS and CDR2 YYNGEE. J was trimmed by 3 bases and V by 4 bases; bases with no gene match: 4. This CDR3 spans 14 amino acids. CDR3 sequence reads: CASSLGQGNYEQYF. Written as DNA, the CDR3 is TGTGCCAGCAGCTTGGGACAGGGGAACTACGAGCAGTACTTC.

J is TRBJ1-2 and V is TRBV28; 9 positions agree with TRBD1. Germline CDR1 MDHEN, CDR2 SYDVKM. This CDR3 is 15 amino acids long. With V trimmed by 10 bases and J by 2 bases, 11 bases remained unmatched. Written as DNA, the CDR3 is TGTGCCACAGTTGCCAGGACAGGGGCAAACTATGGCTACACCTTC. Amino acids: CATVARTGANYGYTF.

The rearrangement links TRBV11-3 to TRBJ2-5; D ambiguous. The germline CDR1 and CDR2 sequences are SGHNT and YENEEA. This CDR3 contains 12 residues. Trimming pared 1 base from V and 6 bases from J, leaving 6 bases between. Here the CDR3 reads CASSLGWQTQYF. The CDR3 DNA reads as TGTGCCAGCAGCTTAGGGTGGCAGACCCAGTACTTC.